Described below is a single T cell receptor beta chain sequence and its context. Its antigen is currently not known. Base qualities are missing; no much larger clone stands one base away. This record comes from a study of cytomegalovirus exposure and HLA in healthy donors (dated 2017 in TCRdb). Background for the entire study: A later analysis indicated that the 130 or so validation repertoires were generated on the platform also employed for the approximately 700 repertoires of the first cohort. The study was designed to test whether signatures of past pathogen exposure could be identified by cataloging public T cell receptors. A separate validation cohort of roughly 110 different subjects was used in addition to the 666-subject first cohort. To predict cytomegalovirus infection status, the study combined high-throughput TCR immunosequencing, statistical association of individual TCRs with disease status, and machine learning.

Donors formed part of the validation cohort, which comprised approximately 130 subjects and was distinct from the first cohort of under 850 subjects. Via the germline V gene, CDR1 is SGHDT and CDR2 YYEEEE. Inclusive of the bounding cysteine and phenylalanine, the CDR3 is 15 residues long. CDR3 DNA is the only sequence kept; it has 45 bases, read in frame from the first base. Trimming accounts for 2 bases at V and 7 bases at J, while the number of junction bases matched to no gene is 9. Preparation of the library involved the immunoSEQ multiplex PCR assay. From the authors' description of their analysis: A statistical classification framework was developed to diagnose cytomegalovirus status using the catalog of TCR beta chain sequences. This immuneACCESS table, as held by TCRdb, lists in-frame sequences with V and J called but not all clones. Of the missing ones, under half trace to an unresolved V gene in checked studies; the others have no known cause. V, J and clone size are taken as reported in that table, and D and trimming were inferred from the DNA itself. This sample is represented by more than 95,000 clones; roughly 93% of them were singletons. The ten largest make up roughly 1.2% of the sample.

Broader findings and caveats from the paper: The authors suggested that the approach could potentially be generalized to other disease states and immunological phenotypes. The study listed 164 TCR beta chains as associated with cytomegalovirus. In both the original and validation cohorts, the classifier was reported to diagnose cytomegalovirus status with high specificity and sensitivity. A later analysis found that TCRs clustered in the first cohort also tended to co-occur in the roughly 110 validation repertoires, with more than 90% of cluster scores above 0. The validation cohort had no HLA typing available for a later analysis, so co-occurrence within that cohort was assessed over all 130 or so repertoires. A few of the identified cytomegalovirus-associated TCR beta chains were confirmed in vitro to be specific for cytomegalovirus antigens. Most TCR sequences were observed very rarely across donors, whereas some public TCRs were present in many individuals.

Sequencing was performed on PBMCs. Recombination linked TRBV5-6 to TRBJ1-2; TRBD1 aligns with 9 central bases. This clonotype was sampled from a woman between 18 and 30 years old in good health and CMV-seronegative. The nucleotide sequence is given as TGTGCCAGCAGCTTAAGGGACAGGGATTTCTTTGGCTACACCTTC. Its product reads: CASSLRDRDFFGYTF.